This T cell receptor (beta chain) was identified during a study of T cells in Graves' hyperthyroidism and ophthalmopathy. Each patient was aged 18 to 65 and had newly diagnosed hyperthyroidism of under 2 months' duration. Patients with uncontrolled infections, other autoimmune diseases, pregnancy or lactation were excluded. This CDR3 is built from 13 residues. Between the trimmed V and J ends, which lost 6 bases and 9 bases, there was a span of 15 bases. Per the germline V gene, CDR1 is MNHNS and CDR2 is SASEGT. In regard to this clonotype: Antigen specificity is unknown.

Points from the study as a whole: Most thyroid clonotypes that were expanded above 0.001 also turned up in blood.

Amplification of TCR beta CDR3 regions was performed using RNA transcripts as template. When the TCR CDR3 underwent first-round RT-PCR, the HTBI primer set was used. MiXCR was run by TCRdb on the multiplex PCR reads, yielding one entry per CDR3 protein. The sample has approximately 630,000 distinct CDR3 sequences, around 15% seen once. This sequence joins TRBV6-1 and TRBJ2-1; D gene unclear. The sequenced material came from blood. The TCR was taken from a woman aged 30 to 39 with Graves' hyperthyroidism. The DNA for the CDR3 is TGTGCCAGCAGCCCCTTTCGCACCGGTGAGCAGTTCTTC. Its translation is CASSPFRTGEQFF.